One and the same sample provided the 23 T cell receptor beta chains below, sequenced in a study of CD8+CD57+ T cells in acquired aplastic anemia. It was patients with CD8+CD57+ cell expansion by flow cytometry who were chosen for sequencing. The template used for profiling TCR beta VDJ and CDR3 was genomic DNA. TCRdb used MiXCR to reprocess the reads, holding one entry per CDR3 protein. The table records 89,000 or so distinct CDR3 sequences, approximately 73% of them present only once. Sequencing used sorted CD4+, CD8+, or CD8+CD57+ T cells (not recorded which) from PBMCs. The receptor source for this set is a human donor with aplastic anemia.

The chain employs TRBV7-2 and TRBJ1-2, with D possibly TRBD1 on 6 matching bases. Germline V gene lookup returns CDR1 SGHTA and CDR2 FQGNSA. This CDR3 contains 14 residues. V lost 7 bases, J lost 5 bases, and 17 bases lay in between. The CDR3 reads CASTLNREAYGYTF. CDR3 in DNA: TGTGCCAGCACCCTAAACAGGGAAGCATATGGCTACACCTTC.

The chain recombines TRBV12-3 or TRBV12-4 with TRBJ2-3, with D tentatively TRBD1 (6 bases). V shed 5 bases and J shed 3 bases, with 9 bases lying between them. This CDR3 contains 13 residues. The CDR3 sequence is CASSQRGTDTQYF. The CDR3 DNA reads as TGTGCCAGCAGTCAAAGGGGGACAGATACGCAGTATTTT.

This chain connects TRBV9 to TRBJ1-1; no clear D gene. This CDR3 has 16 amino acids. V was trimmed by 0 bases and J by 3 bases, leaving 15 bases between them. In germline, CDR1 is SGDLS, CDR2 YYNGEE. The CDR3 DNA reads TGTGCCAGCAGCGTAGGCATAGGCCGGGCGGACACTGAAGCTTTCTTT. Amino acid sequence: CASSVGIGRADTEAFF.

V usage is TRBV11-2 and J usage is TRBJ2-3; 10 nucleotides match TRBD2. V lost 4 bases to trimming and J lost 2 bases; unmatched junction nucleotides: 3. Germline V CDR1 and CDR2: SGHAT, FQNNGV. The CDR3 loop spans 15 amino acids. The CDR3 coding sequence is TGTGCCAGCAGCTCAGGACTAGCGGTCACAGATACGCAGTATTTT. Amino acid sequence: CASSSGLAVTDTQYF.

This clonotype was seen only a few times. The chain combines TRBV7-2 with TRBJ2-1, with D perhaps matching TRBD1 (5 bases). This CDR3 comprises 12 residues. Germline V CDR1 and CDR2: SGHTA, FQGNSA. The V gene lost 1 base and the J gene lost 14 bases, with 12 bases spanning the gap. CDR3 sequence reads: CASSLGAGQEFF. The CDR3 DNA is TGTGCCAGCAGCTTAGGGGCAGGGCAGGAGTTCTTC.

This sequence joins TRBV10-2 and TRBJ2-3; D gene unclear. This CDR3 contains 13 residues. The V gene's germline CDR1 is WSHSY and CDR2 SAAADI. Trimming took 2 bases from V and 5 from J, leaving 8 bases between them. This CDR3 reads CASSEALGDTQYF. The CDR3 coding sequence is TGCGCCAGCAGTGAGGCCTTGGGAGATACGCAGTATTTT.

This chain uses TRBV19 with TRBJ2-5; D is possibly TRBD1 (6 bases). Germline V gives CDR1 LNHDA, CDR2 SQIVND (reference sequence). The CDR3 is 15 amino acids. Trimming took off 5 bases at V and 5 bases at J, with 18 bases between the two ends. CDR3 sequence (DNA): TGTGCCAGTAGTCCTGACAGGAGAAGAAAGGAGACCCAGTACTTC. It translates to CASSPDRRRKETQYF.

There are a few counts of this clonotype. V and J are TRBV10-3 and TRBJ1-1; no reliable D call. The germline CDR1 and CDR2 sequences are ENHRY and SYGVKD. V was clipped by 3 bases and J by 1 base, with 6 bases between them. The CDR3 runs to 13 residues. CDR3 DNA sequence: TGTGCCATCAGTGATAAGGGGAACACTGAAGCTTTCTTT. This gives the protein CAISDKGNTEAFF.

The J gene is TRBJ1-1, the V gene TRBV20-1; 7 bases line up with TRBD1. The V segment lost 0 bases and the J segment 1 base; nucleotides outside the gene matches: 5. Germline V gives CDR1 DFQATT, CDR2 SNEGSKA (reference sequence). The CDR3 runs 15 residues. CDR3 protein: CSAREINRGNTEAFF. Here the CDR3 DNA reads TGCAGTGCTAGAGAGATAAACAGGGGGAACACTGAAGCTTTCTTT.

This clonotype was observed many times. The genes are TRBV7-9 and TRBJ2-3, with 8 bases matching TRBD2. Per germline, CDR1 SEHNR and CDR2 FQNEAQ (reference sequence). Losses at the gene ends were 5 bases for V and 4 bases for J; bases not matched to a gene: 11. The CDR3 runs to 16 residues. CDR3 DNA: TGTGCCAGCAGCCCTTCGACTAGCGCATACGCAGATACGCAGTATTTT. Its protein product is CASSPSTSAYADTQYF.

V is TRBV11-2 and J is TRBJ1-2; unclear D gene. The CDR3 length is 13 residues. Trimming removed 5 bases from V and 8 bases from J, with 15 bases in between. CDR1 SGHAT and CDR2 FQNNGV come from the germline V gene. CDR3 residues: CASSAGWQDGYTF. The CDR3 nucleotides are TGTGCCAGCAGCGCCGGATGGCAGGACGGCTACACCTTC.

The chain joins TRBV5-6 to TRBJ1-4; possibly TRBD1 for D (6 bases). CDR3 length: 14 amino acids. The V gene's germline CDR1 is SGHDT and CDR2 YYEEEE. Trimming left V 0 bases short and J 8 bases short, with 11 bases between. CDR3 region: CASSLDRAAEKLFF. CDR3 DNA: TGTGCCAGCAGCTTGGACAGGGCGGCCGAAAAACTGTTTTTT.

The V call is TRBV25-1, the J call TRBJ1-2; perhaps TRBD1 as D (6 bases). Trimming took off 9 bases at V and 7 bases at J, with 21 bases between the two ends. The germline V gene has CDR1 MGHDK and CDR2 SYGVNS. The CDR3 is 14 amino acids. The CDR3 sequence: CASGLPGTLSGYTF. As DNA, the CDR3 is TGTGCCAGTGGACTACCAGGGACATTAAGTGGCTACACCTTC.

The rearrangement links TRBV5-1 to TRBJ2-1; 7 bases are a match to TRBD2. The V segment lost 2 bases and the J segment 6 bases; nucleotides outside the gene matches: 8. Germline V CDR1 and CDR2: SGHRS, YFSETQ. This CDR3 is built from 15 residues. The CDR3 DNA reads as TGCGCCAGCAGCTTTGAGCCGGGAGGAAGCAATGAGCAGTTCTTC. Its protein product is CASSFEPGGSNEQFF. The whole variable domain, remainder taken from reference TRBV5-1 and TRBJ2-1, is KAGVTQTPRYLIKTRGQQVTLSCSPISGHRSVSWYQQTPGQGLQFLFEYFSETQRNKGNFPGRFSGRQFSNSRSEMNVSTLELGDSALYLCASSFEPGGSNEQFFGPGTRLTVL.

This chain joins TRBV29-1 and TRBJ2-3, with TRBD2 as a possible D gene (6 bases). V was pared by 8 bases and J by 2 bases, with 14 bases between. The CDR3 has 13 amino acids. Germline values: CDR1 SQVTM, CDR2 ANQGSEA. The CDR3: CSCGTLHTDTQYF. Here the CDR3 DNA reads TGCAGCTGTGGGACTCTACACACAGATACGCAGTATTTT.

Notes on this clonotype: One base away lies a much larger clone, so this may be a sequencing read error. The chain joins TRBV5-4 to TRBJ2-1; D remains ambiguous. The CDR3 has 12 residues. Germline-derived CDR1 and CDR2 are SGHNT and YYREEE (reference sequence). This CDR3 reads CASSFRFNERFF. CDR3 sequence (DNA): TGTGCCAGCAGCTTTCGCTTCAATGAGCGGTTCTTC.

The rearrangement links TRBV13 to TRBJ2-3; 8 bases align to TRBD2. J gave up 6 bases and V 5 bases, and 13 bases lay outside the gene matches. The CDR3 runs 16 residues. The V gene's germline CDR1 is PRHDT and CDR2 FYEKMQ (reference sequence). CDR3: CASSKRTSPMGDTQYF. The CDR3 bases are TGTGCCAGCAGCAAGCGGACTAGCCCAATGGGGGATACGCAGTATTTT.

The V and J genes are TRBV9 and TRBJ1-6; possibly TRBD1 for D (5 bases). The CDR3 length is 14 residues. CDR1 and CDR2 from the germline V gene are SGDLS and YYNGEE. Trimming left V 0 bases short and J 10 bases short, with 11 bases between. CDR3 residues: CASSVGGEGSPLHF. The CDR3 DNA is TGTGCCAGCAGCGTAGGGGGGGAGGGGTCACCCCTCCACTTT.

This clonotype was picked up a small number of times. The J gene is TRBJ2-3, the V gene TRBV15; tentatively, D is TRBD1 (6 bases). There are 15 residues in the CDR3. Germline V gene lookup returns CDR1 LNHNV and CDR2 YYDKDF (reference sequence). V gave up 1 base and J gave up 0 bases, with 8 bases separating them. The CDR3 here is CATSRGTESTDTQYF. The CDR3 bases are TGTGCCACCAGCAGAGGGACAGAAAGCACAGATACGCAGTATTTT.

V is TRBV29-1 and J is TRBJ1-1; D unclear. CDR1 and CDR2 (germline): SQVTM, ANQGSEA. The CDR3 contains 11 residues. Trimming pared 3 bases from V and 7 bases from J, leaving 9 bases between. The CDR3 reads CSVEALGEAFF. The CDR3 coding sequence is TGCAGCGTTGAGGCTCTCGGTGAAGCTTTCTTT.

V usage is TRBV20-1 and J usage is TRBJ1-6; TRBD1 matches at 10 bases. V shed 0 bases, J shed 7 bases, and the junction held 3 bases outside the gene matches. This CDR3 has 15 residues. Germline V gene lookup returns CDR1 DFQATT and CDR2 SNEGSKA (reference sequence). The CDR3 reads CSAREQGQGNSPLHF. CDR3 nucleotides: TGCAGTGCTAGAGAGCAGGGACAGGGGAATTCACCCCTCCACTTT.

The chain has TRBV20-1 and TRBJ2-3; the D is unclear. The CDR3 is 13 residues long. Germline CDR1 is DFQATT and CDR2 is SNEGSKA (reference sequence). Trimming shortened V by 0 bases and J by 2 bases, and 6 bases separated the two germline ends. CDR3 nucleotides: TGCAGTGCTAGAGACCGCGTCACAGATACGCAGTATTTT. Its protein is CSARDRVTDTQYF.

The chain has TRBV2 and TRBJ1-6; no firm D call. V was cut by 5 bases and J by 7 bases, with 15 bases left in between. Germline V lookup: CDR1 SNHLY, CDR2 FYNNEI. This CDR3 contains 15 residues. The CDR3 spells CASSRDFRGNSPLHF. The DNA for the CDR3 is TGTGCCAGCAGTAGAGACTTCAGAGGGAATTCACCCCTCCACTTT.